This TCR beta chain originates from a study of T-cell memory formation after mild COVID-19. About the study: The TCR clusters were mostly specific to one donor. Study conclusions and caveats: Most CD4+ clones that shrank were in CM and EM, while CD8+ ones turned up in EMRA. Clones shrinking from day 15 to 85 showed even CD4/CD8 mixes; later expanders tilted CD4+.

Of note for this clonotype: Its antigen is as yet unknown. Germline and junction disagree at one end, which may indicate a read error.

The CDR3 contains 15 residues. Germline V gene data show CDR1 as SSHAT and CDR2 as FNYEAQ (reference sequence). TCR alpha and TCR beta cDNA libraries with sample barcodes and UMIs came from 5'RACE using constant-segment primers. TCRdb independently ran MiXCR on the 5' RACE reads; one entry per CDR3 protein. The table shows approximately 580,000 distinct CDR3 sequences, with around 21% occurring only once. The TCR sequence derives from an adult woman who had mild COVID-19 (a few samples of this study predate the infection). Cell type and time point are not known. Source material: PBMCs or a T cell subset sorted from them (not recorded which). V gene TRBV7-7 combines with J gene TRBJ2-1; 13 nucleotides line up with TRBD2. CDR3 coding DNA: TGTGCTAGCAGCTACGGGACTAGCGGGAACAATGAGCAGTTCTTC. Amino acid sequence: CASSYGTSGNNEQFF.